The 28 T cell receptor beta chains in this list originate from one sample, sequenced in a study of brain metastases from non-small cell lung cancer. Using immunoSEQ multiplex PCR, the repertoire was profiled, and TCRdb retains in-frame clones only, with some absent. The sample lists about 2,500 clones, more than 75% seen once, with about 16% in the top ten. The material sequenced was tumor-adjacent normal tissue. All receptors derive from a donor aged 40 or over with non-small cell lung cancer.

The chain links TRBV7-9 to TRBJ1-6, with a tentative D call TRBD1 (6 bases). V was clipped by 5 bases and J by 9 bases, with 14 bases between them. CDR3 size: 14 residues. Looked up from germline, CDR1 is SEHNR and CDR2 is FQNEAQ (reference sequence). This CDR3 reads CASSPDSPPSPLHF. The CDR3 DNA reads as TGTGCCAGCAGCCCGGACAGCCCACCTTCACCCCTCCACTTT.

Concerning this clone: Sequence at one end of the junction differs from germline and may be a read error. The chain couples TRBV3-1 (or the pseudogene TRBV3-2) to TRBJ1-2, with D hard to call. The CDR3 is made up of 11 amino acids. Germline CDR1 reads LGHDT; CDR2 reads YNNKEL (reference sequence). Written as DNA, the CDR3 is TGTGCCAGCAGCCAGGAGACCGGTCCCCTCTTC. Protein product: CASSQETGPLF.

The V and J genes are TRBV2 and TRBJ2-5; possible D gene TRBD1, 5 bases. Trimming stripped 6 bases from V and 0 bases from J, with 17 bases between. From germline, CDR1 is SNHLY and CDR2 FYNNEI. There are 16 residues in the CDR3. The CDR3 region is CASSGPGHVYQETQYF. The CDR3 coding sequence is TGTGCCAGCAGCGGACCCGGACACGTGTACCAAGAGACCCAGTACTTC.

V usage is TRBV25-1 and J usage is TRBJ1-6; unclear D gene. V was shortened by 3 bases and J by 2 bases, with 8 bases between the two germline ends. This CDR3 region has 15 residues. CDR1 MGHDK and CDR2 SYGVNS come from the germline V gene. DNA of the CDR3: TGTGCCAGCAGTGAGGCAGCCACCTATAATTCACCCCTCCACTTT. Translation: CASSEAATYNSPLHF.

The CDR3 sequence: CASSLDGQNPYNEQFF. CDR3 sequence (DNA): TGTGCCAGCAGCTTAGACGGACAGAACCCTTACAATGAGCAGTTCTTC. The chain links TRBV11-3 to TRBJ2-1, with a tentative D call TRBD1 (6 bases). V lost 0 bases and J lost 4, with 13 bases in between. CDR1 and CDR2 (germline): SGHNT, YENEEA. This CDR3 spans 16 amino acids. Complete variable domain (other parts from reference TRBV11-3 and TRBJ2-1): EAGVVQSPRYKIIEKKQPVAFWCNPISGHNTLYWYLQNLGQGPELLIRYENEEAVDDSQLPKDRFSAERLKGVDSTLKIQPAELGDSAVYLCASSLDGQNPYNEQFFGPGTRLTVL.

The genes are TRBV21-1 and TRBJ2-7; no DNA check was done on the table's D call, TRBD1. TRBV21-1 is a pseudogene segment. CDR3 length: 15 amino acids. The CDR3 spells CASSKVTGSGHEQYF. In nucleotides, the CDR3 is TGTGCCAGCAGCAAAGTAACAGGGTCGGGGCACGAGCAGTACTTC.

This sequence joins TRBV5-6 and TRBJ2-5; D is undetermined. Trimming cost V 2 bases and J 2 bases, with 7 bases left between them. Germline V gives CDR1 SGHDT, CDR2 YYEEEE. The CDR3 loop spans 13 amino acids. CDR3 residues: CASSFVLQETQYF. The CDR3 DNA sequence: TGTGCCAGCAGCTTCGTTCTTCAAGAGACCCAGTACTTC.

The chain links TRBV5-1 to TRBJ2-2; D gene uncertain. Germline-derived CDR1 and CDR2 are SGHRS and YFSETQ. Trimming cost V 5 bases and J 1 base, with 9 bases left between them. This CDR3 has 14 residues. The CDR3 loop reads CASSIAVNTGELFF. The CDR3 nucleotides read TGCGCCAGCAGTATAGCCGTGAACACCGGGGAGCTGTTTTTT. Together with reference TRBV5-1 and TRBJ2-2, the CDR3 gives the full variable domain: KAGVTQTPRYLIKTRGQQVTLSCSPISGHRSVSWYQQTPGQGLQFLFEYFSETQRNKGNFPGRFSGRQFSNSRSEMNVSTLELGDSALYLCASSIAVNTGELFFGEGSRLTVL.

About this clone itself: It may be a read error: a sequence one base away is much more abundant. Other DNA sequences from this sample encode an identical CDR3 as well. The V and J genes are TRBV3-1 (or the pseudogene TRBV3-2) and TRBJ1-2; possibly TRBD1 for D (5 bases). Germline V CDR1 and CDR2: LGHDT, YNNKEL (reference sequence). The CDR3 is 16 amino acids. The CDR3 protein is CASSQDNRSGGYGYTF. For the CDR3, the DNA is TGTGCCAGCAGCCAAGATAACAGGTCGGGAGGCTATGGCTATACCTTC.

This clone ranks as large. The sample has other DNA sequences that encode this CDR3 too. The gene calls are TRBV19 and TRBJ2-1; D remains unclear. Germline CDR1 and CDR2: LNHDA and SQIVND (reference sequence). The V and J ends lost 0 bases and 4 bases respectively, with 10 bases between them. CDR3 length equals 15 residues. CDR3 bases: TGTGCCAGTAGTATAGAACACCTAGAGTACAATGAGCAGTTCTTC. As protein: CASSIEHLEYNEQFF.

This clone appeared a single time. This rearrangement joins TRBV7-9 to TRBJ2-3; D gene uncertain. Trimming removed 3 bases at V and 2 bases at J, with 9 bases between. The CDR3 is made up of 14 amino acids. CDR1 and CDR2 from the germline V gene are SEHNR and FQNEAQ (reference sequence). The CDR3 DNA reads as TGTGCCAGCAGCTTCCGGGCCAACACAGATACGCAGTATTTT. Translation gives CASSFRANTDTQYF.

By sample fraction, this clone is large (0.1 to 1%). Other DNA sequences from this sample encode an identical CDR3 as well. This chain links TRBV6-5 with TRBJ1-2; no firm D call. Germline V gene data show CDR1 as MNHEY and CDR2 as SVGAGI. This CDR3 region has 12 residues. Trimming shortened V by 10 bases and J by 6 bases, and 15 bases separated the two germline ends. The CDR3 DNA sequence: TGTGCCATCGTATCAGCGGGAGATGGCTACACCTTC. It codes for CAIVSAGDGYTF.

The chain employs TRBV11-3 and TRBJ2-1; D is perhaps TRBD2 (5 bases). This CDR3 comprises 16 residues. V lost 2 bases and J 9 bases, leaving 20 bases between the germline ends. CDR1 is SGHNT, CDR2 YENEEA, per germline. The CDR3 sequence: CASSLTPPIAGAEQFF. The CDR3 DNA follows: TGTGCCAGCAGCTTAACCCCTCCGATTGCGGGTGCTGAGCAGTTCTTC.

The gene calls are TRBV10-1 and TRBJ2-7; D remains ambiguous. The V end lost 2 bases, the J end lost 6 bases, and 11 bases lay between the germline ends. The germline V gene has CDR1 WNHNN and CDR2 SYGVQD (reference sequence). The CDR3 contains 13 residues. The CDR3 nucleotides are TGCGCCAGCAGTGAGCCCCCCGACCTCGAGCAGTACTTC. It codes for CASSEPPDLEQYF.

This clone was found once. The V and J genes are TRBV5-1 and TRBJ2-5, with 9 bases fitting TRBD1. CDR3 size: 14 residues. Per germline, CDR1 SGHRS and CDR2 YFSETQ. V lost 4 bases, J lost 12 bases, and 13 bases stayed unmatched. In nucleotides, the CDR3 is TGCGCCAGCAGCCCCGACGGGACAGGGAGTAGGGAGTACTTC. It is translated as CASSPDGTGSREYF.

The chain links TRBV19 to TRBJ1-5, with no clear D. V shed 2 bases and J shed 0 bases, with 5 bases lying between them. Germline CDR1 LNHDA, CDR2 SQIVND (reference sequence). This CDR3 spans 14 amino acids. CDR3 in amino acids: CASSINRSNQPQHF. CDR3 nucleotide sequence: TGTGCCAGTAGTATAAACCGTAGCAATCAGCCCCAGCATTTT.

V usage is TRBV29-1 and J usage is TRBJ2-7; TRBD2 agrees at 8 bases. CDR3 length equals 14 residues. CDR1 SQVTM and CDR2 ANQGSEA come from the germline V gene. The junction had 8 bases not matched to a gene; V was cut back by 4 bases and J by 3 bases. CDR3 DNA sequence: TGCAGCGTTGGTAGCGGGGCCTATTACTACGAGCAGTACTTC. It is translated as CSVGSGAYYYEQYF.

DNA for the CDR3: TGTGCCAGCAGCGTGGGACAGGGTGGTTCACCCCTCCACTTT. Its translation is CASSVGQGGSPLHF. The chain has TRBV9 and TRBJ1-6, with 9 nucleotides matching TRBD1. Germline V lookup: CDR1 SGDLS, CDR2 YYNGEE. CDR3 length equals 14 residues. The V gene end was trimmed by 2 bases and the J gene end by 9 bases; junction bases not matched to a gene: 3.

DNA of the CDR3: TGTGCCAGCAGCCCCAGGGGGCTGACTGAAGCTTTCTTT. This gives the protein CASSPRGLTEAFF. This chain uses TRBV2 with TRBJ1-1; 8 positions agree with TRBD1. The CDR3 has 13 residues. Per germline, CDR1 SNHLY and CDR2 FYNNEI. V trimming: 6 bases; J trimming: 5 bases; junction bases outside the gene matches: 5.

The CDR3 region is CASRHEDRGNYEQYF. CDR3 in DNA: TGTGCCAGTAGGCACGAGGACAGGGGGAACTACGAGCAGTACTTC. The V and J genes are TRBV19 and TRBJ2-7; 10 bases fit TRBD1. V lost 6 bases, J lost 3 bases, and 8 bases stayed unmatched. CDR3 length: 15 amino acids. Germline CDR1 and CDR2: LNHDA and SQIVND (reference sequence).

V is TRBV27 and J is TRBJ1-1; no clear D. CDR3 length: 13 residues. The ends were cut back, 2 bases at V and 2 bases at J, with 6 bases in the middle. Germline V CDR1 and CDR2: MNHEY, SMNVEV (reference sequence). CDR3 region: CASSLVGNTEAFF. CDR3 in DNA: TGTGCCAGCAGTTTAGTAGGAAACACTGAAGCTTTCTTT.

The J gene is TRBJ2-7, the V gene TRBV28, with 9 bases that match TRBD1. J was trimmed by 1 base and V by 3 bases; bases with no gene match: 10. Germline CDR1 and CDR2: MDHEN and SYDVKM. This CDR3 has 17 amino acids. This CDR3 reads CASSFDFGTGRSYEQYF. The CDR3 DNA follows: TGTGCCAGCAGTTTCGACTTTGGGACAGGGAGGTCCTACGAGCAGTACTTC.

The chain recombines TRBV29-1 with TRBJ1-2, with D uncertain. Germline lookup yields CDR1 SQVTM and CDR2 ANQGSEA. V lost 5 bases and J 0 bases, leaving 16 bases between the germline ends. CDR3 length: 15 amino acids. CDR3 nucleotides: TGCAGCGTTCTTTTAGTTGTGGGCACTAACTATGGCTACACCTTC. Amino acids: CSVLLVVGTNYGYTF.

V and J are TRBV12-3 or TRBV12-4 and TRBJ2-2; no clear D. This CDR3 region has 13 residues. V lost 6 bases to trimming and J lost 5 bases, with 10 bases between them. Here the CDR3 DNA reads TGTGCCAGCAGCTTTGTAAGGACCGGGGAGCTGTTTTTT. Its translation: CASSFVRTGELFF.

J is TRBJ2-3 and V is TRBV2; 8 bases map to TRBD2. Losses at the gene ends were 5 bases for V and 5 bases for J; bases not matched to a gene: 6. This CDR3 spans 14 amino acids. Germline V gives CDR1 SNHLY, CDR2 FYNNEI. CDR3 sequence reads: CASSRGGMVDTQYF. The CDR3, as DNA: TGTGCCAGCAGTCGGGGGGGCATGGTAGATACGCAGTATTTT. The entire variable domain, with the rest obtained from reference TRBV2 and TRBJ2-3, is as follows: EPEVTQTPSHQVTQMGQEVILRCVPISNHLYFYWYRQILGQKVEFLVSFYNNEISEKSEIFDDQFSVERPDGSNFTLKIRSTKLEDSAMYFCASSRGGMVDTQYFGPGTRLTVL.

CDR3 in DNA: TGTGCCAGCAGCCAAGTCTCCGGGACTAGCCCCTCCACCGGGGAGCTGTTTTTT. It is translated as CASSQVSGTSPSTGELFF. The genes are TRBV14 and TRBJ2-2; the match to TRBD2 covers 9 bases. Germline-derived CDR1 and CDR2 are SGHDN and FVKESK. The CDR3 spans 18 residues. V dropped 1 base and J dropped 4; count of bases not matched to a gene: 10.

The chain is built from TRBV29-1 and TRBJ2-5; 9 bases fit TRBD1. This CDR3 spans 14 amino acids. The V and J ends lost 5 bases and 5 bases, in that order; junction bases with no gene match: 9. The germline V gene encodes CDR1 SQVTM and CDR2 ANQGSEA. The CDR3, as DNA: TGCAGCGTTAGGCCGGGACAGGGCCAGGAGACCCAGTACTTC. Protein: CSVRPGQGQETQYF.

The rearrangement joins TRBV6-5 to TRBJ1-5, with a weak D call TRBD1 (6 bases). The germline gives CDR1 MNHEY, CDR2 SVGAGI. The CDR3 sequence is 13 residues long. V was pared by 9 bases and J by 6 bases, with 15 bases between. CDR3 nucleotide sequence: TGTGCCAGTACAGGGCGTGTTGGTCAGCCCCAGCATTTT. Translated, it gives CASTGRVGQPQHF.